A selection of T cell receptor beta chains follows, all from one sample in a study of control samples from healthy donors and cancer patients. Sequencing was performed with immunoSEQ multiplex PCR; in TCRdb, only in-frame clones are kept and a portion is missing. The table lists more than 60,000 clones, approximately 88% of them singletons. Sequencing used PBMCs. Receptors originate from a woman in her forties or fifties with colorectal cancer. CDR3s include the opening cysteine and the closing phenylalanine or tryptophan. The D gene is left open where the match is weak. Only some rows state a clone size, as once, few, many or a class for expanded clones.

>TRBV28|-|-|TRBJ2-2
CASSPGPNTGELFF
TGTGCCAGCAGCCCGGGGCCGAACACCGGGGAGCTGTTTTTT
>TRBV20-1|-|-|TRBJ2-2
CSASPVSHETGSITGELFF
TGCAGTGCTAGTCCGGTTAGCCATGAAACCGGGTCGATCACCGGGGAGCTGTTTTTT
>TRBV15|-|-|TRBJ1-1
CATSMGLDTEAFF
TGTGCCACCAGCATGGGCCTAGACACTGAAGCTTTCTTT
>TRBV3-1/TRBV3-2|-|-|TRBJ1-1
CASSPRTSLMNTEAFF
TGTGCCAGCAGCCCCAGGACAAGCCTCATGAACACTGAAGCTTTCTTT
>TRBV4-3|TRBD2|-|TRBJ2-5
CASSQSGPLAGGQVRSETQYF
TGCGCCAGCAGCCAATCGGGGCCGCTAGCGGGGGGGCAGGTTAGGAGTGAGACCCAGTACTTC
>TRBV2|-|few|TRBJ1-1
CASSEAWENTEAFF
TGTGCCAGCAGTGAAGCATGGGAGAACACTGAAGCTTTCTTT
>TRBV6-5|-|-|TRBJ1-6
CASSYSGEPPLHF
TGTGCCAGCAGTTACTCGGGGGAACCACCCCTCCACTTT
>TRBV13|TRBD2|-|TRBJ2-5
CASSPAIRTSGVQETQYF
TGTGCCAGCAGCCCCGCTATTCGGACTAGCGGGGTCCAAGAGACCCAGTACTTC
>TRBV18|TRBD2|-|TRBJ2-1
CASSTWSGGKDEQFF
TGTGCCAGCTCAACTTGGAGCGGGGGGAAGGATGAGCAGTTCTTC
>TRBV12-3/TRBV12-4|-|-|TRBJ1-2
CASSYSLNGYTF
TGTGCCAGCAGTTACAGTCTTAATGGCTACACCTTC
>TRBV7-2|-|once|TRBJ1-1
CASSLLKDTEAFF
TGTGCCAGCAGCTTACTAAAGGACACTGAAGCTTTCTTT
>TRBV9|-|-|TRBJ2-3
CASSVGTRSDTQYF
TGTGCCAGCAGCGTTGGCACACGGTCAGATACGCAGTATTTT
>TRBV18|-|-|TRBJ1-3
CASSPVGGSSNSGNTIYF
TGTGCCAGCTCACCTGTGGGGGGCTCTTCTAACTCTGGAAACACCATATATTTT
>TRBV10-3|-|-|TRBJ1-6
CAIRGYNSPLHF
TGTGCCATCAGAGGCTATAATTCACCCCTCCACTTT
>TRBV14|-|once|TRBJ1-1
CASSLGRVTEAFF
TGTGCCAGCAGCCTTGGCCGGGTGACTGAAGCTTTCTTT
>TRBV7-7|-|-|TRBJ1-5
CASSCIELYPGTLGNQPQHF
TGTGCCAGCAGCTGTATCGAATTATACCCCGGGACCCTGGGGAATCAGCCCCAGCATTTT
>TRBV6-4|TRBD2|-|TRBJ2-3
CASSDGPSGGGTDTQYF
TGTGCCAGCAGTGACGGTCCTAGCGGGGGGGGCACAGATACGCAGTATTTT
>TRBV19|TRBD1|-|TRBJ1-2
CASSPTGQGNYGYTF
TGTGCCAGTAGCCCGACGGGACAGGGGAACTATGGCTACACCTTC
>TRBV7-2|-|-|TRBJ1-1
CASSFGEDTEAFF
TGTGCCAGCAGCTTCGGGGAGGACACTGAAGCTTTCTTT
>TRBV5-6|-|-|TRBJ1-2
CASSPGSYGYTF
TGTGCCAGCAGCCCAGGGTCCTATGGCTACACCTTC
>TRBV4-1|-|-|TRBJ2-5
CASSQAGIQYF
TGCGCCAGCAGCCAAGCGGGCATCCAGTACTTC
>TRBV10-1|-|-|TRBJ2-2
CASSEKGAKIGELFF
TGCGCCAGCAGTGAGAAAGGGGCGAAGATCGGGGAGCTGTTTTTT
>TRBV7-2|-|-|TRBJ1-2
CASSLRASDSGYTF
TGTGCCAGCAGCTTAAGGGCTAGCGATTCTGGCTACACCTTC
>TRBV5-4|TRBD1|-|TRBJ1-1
CASSFQGVEAEAFF
TGTGCCAGCAGCTTCCAGGGGGTCGAAGCTGAAGCTTTCTTT
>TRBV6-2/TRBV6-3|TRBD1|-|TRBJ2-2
CASSRGQGLTGELFF
TGTGCCAGCAGTCGCGGACAGGGATTGACCGGGGAGCTGTTTTTT
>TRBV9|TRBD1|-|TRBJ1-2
CASSPGQEYGYTF
TGTGCCAGCAGCCCGGGACAGGAATATGGCTACACCTTC
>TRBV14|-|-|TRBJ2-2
CASSFGHPTGELFF
TGTGCCAGCAGCTTCGGACACCCGACCGGGGAGCTGTTTTTT
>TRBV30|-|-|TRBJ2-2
CAWSLGPGELFF
TGTGCCTGGTCTCTGGGCCCCGGGGAGCTGTTTTTT
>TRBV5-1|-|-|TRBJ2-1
CASSLGLLLGEQFF
TGCGCCAGCAGCTTGGGTCTTTTATTAGGTGAGCAGTTCTTC